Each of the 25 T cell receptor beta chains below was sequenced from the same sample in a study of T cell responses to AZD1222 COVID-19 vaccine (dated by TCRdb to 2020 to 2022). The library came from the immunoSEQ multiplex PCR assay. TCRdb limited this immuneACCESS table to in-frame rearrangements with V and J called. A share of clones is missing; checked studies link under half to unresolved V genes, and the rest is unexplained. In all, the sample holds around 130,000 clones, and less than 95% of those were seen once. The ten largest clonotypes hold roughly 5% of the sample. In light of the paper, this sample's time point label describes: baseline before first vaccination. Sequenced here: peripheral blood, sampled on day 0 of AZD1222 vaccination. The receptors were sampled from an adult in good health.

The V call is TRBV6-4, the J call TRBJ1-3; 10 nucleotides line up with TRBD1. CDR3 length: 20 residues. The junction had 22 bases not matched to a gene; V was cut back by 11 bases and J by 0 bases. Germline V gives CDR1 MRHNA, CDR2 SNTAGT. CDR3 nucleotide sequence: TGTGCCCACCCCAAGCCTTCCGGGACAGGGGCCAAGAGCTCTGGAAACACCATATATTTT. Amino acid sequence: CAHPKPSGTGAKSSGNTIYF.

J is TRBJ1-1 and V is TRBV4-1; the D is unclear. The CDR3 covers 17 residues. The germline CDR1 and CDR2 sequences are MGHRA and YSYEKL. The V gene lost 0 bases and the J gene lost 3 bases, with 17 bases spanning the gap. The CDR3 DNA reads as TGCGCCAGCAGCCAAGACTACAGCTCACTTAGGGACACTGAAGCTTTCTTT. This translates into CASSQDYSSLRDTEAFF.

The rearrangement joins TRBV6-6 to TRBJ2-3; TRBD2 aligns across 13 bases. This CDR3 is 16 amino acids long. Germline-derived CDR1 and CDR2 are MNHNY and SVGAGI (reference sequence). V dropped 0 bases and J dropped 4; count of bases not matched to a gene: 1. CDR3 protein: CASSYSGTSGADTQYF. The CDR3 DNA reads TGTGCCAGCAGTTACTCGGGGACTAGCGGGGCAGATACGCAGTATTTT.

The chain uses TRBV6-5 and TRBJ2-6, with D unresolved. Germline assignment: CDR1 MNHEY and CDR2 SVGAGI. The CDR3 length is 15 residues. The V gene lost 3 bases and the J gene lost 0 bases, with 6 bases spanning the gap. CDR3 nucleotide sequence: TGTGCCAGCAGTTATGAGGACTCTGGGGCCAACGTCCTGACTTTC. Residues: CASSYEDSGANVLTF.

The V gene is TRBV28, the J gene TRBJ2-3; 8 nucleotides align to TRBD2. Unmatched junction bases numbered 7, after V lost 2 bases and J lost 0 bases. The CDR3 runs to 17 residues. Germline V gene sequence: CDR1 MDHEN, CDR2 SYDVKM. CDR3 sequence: CASSLLWSSGSTDTQYF. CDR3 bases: TGTGCCAGCAGTTTACTCTGGTCTAGCGGGAGCACAGATACGCAGTATTTT.

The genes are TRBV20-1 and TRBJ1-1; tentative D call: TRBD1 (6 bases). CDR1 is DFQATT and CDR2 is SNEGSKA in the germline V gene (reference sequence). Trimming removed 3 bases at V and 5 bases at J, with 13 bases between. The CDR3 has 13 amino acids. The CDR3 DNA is TGCAGTGCTAGTAGGGGGAGCGGGACTGAAGCTTTCTTT. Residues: CSASRGSGTEAFF.

In nucleotides, the CDR3 is TGTGCCAGCATGTGGGAGACCAGAGGCTACACCTTC. The encoded protein is CASMWETRGYTF. This sequence joins TRBV2 and TRBJ1-2, with no clear D. Germline lookup yields CDR1 SNHLY and CDR2 FYNNEI. The CDR3 sequence is 12 residues long. V was shortened by 7 bases and J by 8 bases, with 14 bases between the two germline ends.

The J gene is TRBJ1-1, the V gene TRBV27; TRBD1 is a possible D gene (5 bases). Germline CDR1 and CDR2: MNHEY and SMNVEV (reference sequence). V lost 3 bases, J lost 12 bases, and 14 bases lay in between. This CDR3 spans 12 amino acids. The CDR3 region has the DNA TGTGCCAGCAGTTTCTATACGGGGGTAACTTTCTTT. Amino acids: CASSFYTGVTFF.

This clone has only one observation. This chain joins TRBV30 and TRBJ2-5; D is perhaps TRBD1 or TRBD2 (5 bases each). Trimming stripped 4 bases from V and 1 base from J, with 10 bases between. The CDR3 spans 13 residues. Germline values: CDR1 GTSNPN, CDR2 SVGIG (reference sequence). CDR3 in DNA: TGTGCCTGGATAGGGGACGGCCAAGAGACCCAGTACTTC. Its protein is CAWIGDGQETQYF.

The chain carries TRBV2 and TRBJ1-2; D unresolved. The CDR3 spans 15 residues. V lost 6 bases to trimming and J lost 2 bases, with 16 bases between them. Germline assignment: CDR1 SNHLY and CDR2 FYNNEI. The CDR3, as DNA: TGTGCCAGCAGCGGACCGGGTCCTGTGAACTATGGCTACACCTTC. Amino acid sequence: CASSGPGPVNYGYTF.

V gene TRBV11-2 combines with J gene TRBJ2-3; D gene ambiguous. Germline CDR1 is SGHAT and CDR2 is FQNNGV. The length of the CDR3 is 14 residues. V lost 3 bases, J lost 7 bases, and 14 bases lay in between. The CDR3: CASSFRVEIYTQYF. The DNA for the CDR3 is TGTGCCAGCAGCTTCCGGGTAGAAATATATACGCAGTATTTT.

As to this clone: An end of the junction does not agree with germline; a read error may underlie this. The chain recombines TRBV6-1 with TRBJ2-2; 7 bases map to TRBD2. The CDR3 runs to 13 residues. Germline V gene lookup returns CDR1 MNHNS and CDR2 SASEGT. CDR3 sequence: CASSQAGTGELFF. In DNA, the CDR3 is TGTGCCAGCAGTCAAGCGGGGACCGGGGAGCTGTTTTTT.

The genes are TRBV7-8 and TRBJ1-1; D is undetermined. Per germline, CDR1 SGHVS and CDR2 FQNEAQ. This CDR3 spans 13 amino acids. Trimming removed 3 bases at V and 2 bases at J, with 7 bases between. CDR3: CASSFAGNTEAFF. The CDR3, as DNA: TGTGCCAGCAGCTTTGCAGGAAACACTGAAGCTTTCTTT.

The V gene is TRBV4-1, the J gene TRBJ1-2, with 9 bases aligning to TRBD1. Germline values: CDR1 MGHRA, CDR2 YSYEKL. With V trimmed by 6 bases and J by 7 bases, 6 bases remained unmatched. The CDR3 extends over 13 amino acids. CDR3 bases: TGCGCCAGCAGTCCCGGGGACAGGGCTGGCTACACCTTC. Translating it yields CASSPGDRAGYTF.

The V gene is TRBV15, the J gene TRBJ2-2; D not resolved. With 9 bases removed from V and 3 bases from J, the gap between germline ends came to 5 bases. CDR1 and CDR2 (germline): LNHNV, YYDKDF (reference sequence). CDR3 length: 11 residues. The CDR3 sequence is CATSHTGELFF. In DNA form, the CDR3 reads TGTGCCACTAGTCACACCGGGGAGCTGTTTTTT.

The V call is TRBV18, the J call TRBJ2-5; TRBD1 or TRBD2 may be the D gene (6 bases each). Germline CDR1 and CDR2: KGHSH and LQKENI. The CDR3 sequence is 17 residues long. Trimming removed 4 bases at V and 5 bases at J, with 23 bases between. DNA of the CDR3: TGTGCCAGCTCACTCACCGTGGGGGGCTATGGGTCTGAGACCCAGTACTTC. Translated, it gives CASSLTVGGYGSETQYF.

CDR3 DNA sequence: TGCGCCAGCAATCCCACAGGGAGCAATGAGCAGTTCTTC. Translating gives CASNPTGSNEQFF. V usage is TRBV10-1 and J usage is TRBJ2-1; a possible D gene is TRBD1 (6 bases). This CDR3 is built from 13 residues. Germline V gives CDR1 WNHNN, CDR2 SYGVQD (reference sequence). Trimming shortened V by 7 bases and J by 6 bases, and 13 bases separated the two germline ends.

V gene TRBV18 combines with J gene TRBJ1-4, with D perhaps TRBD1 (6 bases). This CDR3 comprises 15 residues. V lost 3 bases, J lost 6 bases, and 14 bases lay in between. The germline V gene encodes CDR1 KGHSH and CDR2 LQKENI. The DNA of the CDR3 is TGTGCCAGCTCACCGCTGTGGAAGGGGGATGAAAAACTGTTTTTT. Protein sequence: CASSPLWKGDEKLFF.

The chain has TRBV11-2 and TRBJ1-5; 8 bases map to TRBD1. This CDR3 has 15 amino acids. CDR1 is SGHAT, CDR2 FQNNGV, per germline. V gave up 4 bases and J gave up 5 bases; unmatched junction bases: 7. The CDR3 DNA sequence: TGTGCCAGCAGCTCCGAAACAGGGGGATATCAGCCCCAGCATTTT. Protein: CASSSETGGYQPQHF.

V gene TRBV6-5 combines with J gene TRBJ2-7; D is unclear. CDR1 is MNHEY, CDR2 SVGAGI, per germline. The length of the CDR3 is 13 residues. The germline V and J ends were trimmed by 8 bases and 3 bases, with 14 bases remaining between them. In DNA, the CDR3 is TGTGCCAGCCAACCTACCGGTCTCTACGAGCAGTACTTC. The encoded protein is CASQPTGLYEQYF.

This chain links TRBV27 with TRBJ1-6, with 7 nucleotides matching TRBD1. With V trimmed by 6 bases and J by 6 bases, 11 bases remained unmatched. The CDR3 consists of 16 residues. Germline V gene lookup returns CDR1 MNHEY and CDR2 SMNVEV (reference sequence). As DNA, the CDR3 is TGTGCCAGCAGGCGTCGATGGGACAGAATTAATTCACCCCTCCACTTT. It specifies CASRRRWDRINSPLHF.

The CDR3 bases are TGTGCCAGCTCATCAGCAGGGACAGCCACAGATACGCAGTATTTT. Its translation is CASSSAGTATDTQYF. The chain couples TRBV18 to TRBJ2-3; 7 nucleotides align to TRBD1. The CDR3 runs to 15 residues. V lost 5 bases, J lost 2 bases, and 7 bases stayed unmatched. Germline-derived CDR1 and CDR2 are KGHSH and LQKENI. The complete variable domain, with remaining parts taken from reference TRBV18 and TRBJ2-3, reads NAGVMQNPRHLVRRRGQEARLRCSPMKGHSHVYWYRQLPEEGLKFMVYLQKENIIDESGMPKERFSAEFPKEGPSILRIQQVVRGDSAAYFCASSSAGTATDTQYFGPGTRLTVL.

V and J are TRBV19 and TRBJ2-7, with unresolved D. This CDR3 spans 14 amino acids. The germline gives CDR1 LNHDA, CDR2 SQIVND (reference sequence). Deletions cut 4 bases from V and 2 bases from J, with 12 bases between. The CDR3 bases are TGTGCCAGTAGTACCGTAGGGCAGGCCTACGAGCAGTACTTC. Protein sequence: CASSTVGQAYEQYF. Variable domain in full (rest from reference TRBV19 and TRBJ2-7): DGGITQSPKYLFRKEGQNVTLSCEQNLNHDAMYWYRQDPGQGLRLIYYSQIVNDFQKGDIAEGYSVSREKKESFPLTVTSAQKNPTAFYLCASSTVGQAYEQYFGPGTRLTVT.

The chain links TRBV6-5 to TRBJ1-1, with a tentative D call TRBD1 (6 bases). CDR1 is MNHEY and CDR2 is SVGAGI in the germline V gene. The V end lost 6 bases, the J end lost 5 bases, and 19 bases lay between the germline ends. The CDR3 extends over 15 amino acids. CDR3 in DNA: TGTGCCAGCAGCGCAAAAGGGGGGGGCGGAACTGAAGCTTTCTTT. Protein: CASSAKGGGGTEAFF.

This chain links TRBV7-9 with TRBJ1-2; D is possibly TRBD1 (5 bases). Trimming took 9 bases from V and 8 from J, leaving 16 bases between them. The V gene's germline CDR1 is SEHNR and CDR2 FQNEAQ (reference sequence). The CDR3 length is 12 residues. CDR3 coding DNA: TGTGCCAGGGGGGACCCAGGGCCGGGCTACACCTTC. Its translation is CARGDPGPGYTF.